This T cell receptor beta chain derives from a study of molecular identifiers for immune sequencing clone quantification. TCRdb recomputed calls from the PCR reads with MiXCR, one row per CDR3 protein. The table shows 550,000 to 750,000 distinct CDR3 sequences, with 20% occurring only once. CDR3 length: 15 amino acids. Trimming took 7 bases from V and 9 from J, leaving 22 bases between them. The source material was naive CD8+ T cells from blood, with Jurkat cell RNA spiked in. As to subset: FACS-sorted CD8+CD4-CCR7+CD45RA+ naive T cells. The source of this sequence is a human donor in good health. Some libraries in this study had Jurkat cell RNA spiked in. The V and J genes are TRBV12-3 or TRBV12-4 and TRBJ1-3, with D possibly matching TRBD1 (6 bases). CDR3 in DNA: TGTGCCAGCACCTCCCCAGCAGGGGAGATGGGCACCATATATTTT. Encoded protein: CASTSPAGEMGTIYF.